The T cell receptor beta chain under discussion was sequenced for a study of blood T cell repertoires in COVID-19. Study as a whole: COVID-19 samples, acute and convalescent, were from the United States, Italy and Spain. From T cells, B-cell-depleted T cells, or PBMCs came the material, which was cDNA or gDNA.

Trimming shortened V by 0 bases and J by 0 bases, and 12 bases separated the two germline ends. Germline CDR1 LGHNA, CDR2 YSLEER. The CDR3 is made up of 17 amino acids. Original analysis: The authors estimated nucleated cell counts from reference gene primer amplification. The method was immunoSEQ multiplex PCR; TCRdb's version includes in-frame clones alone and lacks a portion of them. V and J calls and clone size are copied from that table; D and trimming were computed from the DNA. The sample yields 26,000 or so clones, around 90% seen once. The clonotype originates from a human donor in a cohort sampled during active COVID-19. The chain carries TRBV4-3 and TRBJ2-1, with D possibly being TRBD2 (6 bases). The sample consisted of peripheral blood. Here the CDR3 reads CASSQDPVGSSYNEQFF. CDR3 DNA: TGCGCCAGCAGCCAAGACCCGGTCGGGAGCTCCTACAATGAGCAGTTCTTC.